These 16 T cell receptor beta chains originate from one sample sequenced in a study of shared T cell receptors in the human thymus (dated by TCRdb to about 2021). The protocol used for the library was the immunoSEQ multiplex PCR assay. Entries here come from immuneACCESS through TCRdb and include only in-frame sequences with V and J called. Some clones fail to appear in such tables; in the studies checked, an unresolved V gene covers under half of the shortfall, and the cause of the remainder is unknown. The sample contains about 500,000 clones, around 82% of them found a single time. Together, the top ten hold about 0.013% of the sample. These same records also appear under a second study, on human thymus T cells.

The sequencing sample was made of thymocytes. Source of these receptors: a boy under two years old with a congenital heart defect. Donor details come from another sample of the same person, matched by shared clones.

The chain combines TRBV7-9 with TRBJ1-4; D remains ambiguous. Germline V gene lookup returns CDR1 SEHNR and CDR2 FQNEAQ (reference sequence). Trimming stripped 2 bases from V and 6 bases from J, with 13 bases between. The CDR3 is 15 amino acids. The CDR3 spells CASSLRRGYYEKLFF. CDR3 nucleotide sequence: TGTGCCAGCAGCTTACGTCGGGGATACTATGAAAAACTGTTTTTT.

This rearrangement joins TRBV10-3 to TRBJ1-5; D is ambiguous. This CDR3 region has 16 residues. Germline assignment: CDR1 ENHRY and CDR2 SYGVKD. V lost 3 bases and J lost 0, with 12 bases in between. The CDR3, as DNA: TGTGCCATCAGTGACAGAGGAAGGTATAGCAATCAGCCCCAGCATTTT. Encoded protein: CAISDRGRYSNQPQHF.

This chain links TRBV7-9 with TRBJ2-7; D remains ambiguous. The V gene lost 6 bases and the J gene lost 3 bases, with 18 bases spanning the gap. Germline loops: CDR1 SEHNR, CDR2 FQNEAQ (reference sequence). The CDR3 spans 15 residues. The CDR3 DNA reads TGTGCCAGCAGTCTTGGGCCCCCCGGCGTCTACGAGCAGTACTTC. It encodes CASSLGPPGVYEQYF.

The CDR3 region is CSVEQREGEQYF. The CDR3 DNA sequence: TGCAGCGTTGAGCAGCGGGAGGGCGAGCAGTACTTC. V gene TRBV29-1 combines with J gene TRBJ2-7; TRBD2 matches 10 bases. Germline V gives CDR1 SQVTM, CDR2 ANQGSEA. V shed 3 bases and J 6 bases; nucleotides not matched to a gene: 2. The CDR3 extends over 12 amino acids.

The genes are TRBV6-4 and TRBJ1-1, with a weak D call TRBD1 (5 bases). Per germline, CDR1 MRHNA and CDR2 SNTAGT. Trimming stripped 2 bases from V and 5 bases from J, with 9 bases between. The CDR3 spans 13 residues. The chain's CDR3 is CASSDGGGTEAFF. The CDR3 DNA is TGTGCCAGCAGTGACGGGGGAGGGACTGAAGCTTTCTTT.

The V gene is TRBV28, the J gene TRBJ1-5, with D possibly TRBD1 on 5 matching bases. The V end lost 6 bases, the J end lost 0 bases, and 12 bases lay between the germline ends. Germline lookup yields CDR1 MDHEN and CDR2 SYDVKM. This CDR3 contains 15 residues. The CDR3 region has the DNA TGTGCCAGCAGCTCCGGGGACTATAGCAATCAGCCCCAGCATTTT. Translated, it gives CASSSGDYSNQPQHF.

The chain is built from TRBV10-2 and TRBJ2-1; no definite D call. Trimming took off 0 bases at V and 1 base at J, with 19 bases between the two ends. The CDR3 totals 19 residues. Looked up from germline, CDR1 is WSHSY and CDR2 is SAAADI. CDR3 amino acids: CASSESTRGDGQSYNEQFF. In DNA form, the CDR3 reads TGCGCCAGCAGTGAGTCGACTCGTGGCGATGGTCAATCCTACAATGAGCAGTTCTTC.

This clone was seen only a few times. The chain carries TRBV29-1 and TRBJ2-1, with D perhaps TRBD2 (6 bases). V lost 5 bases, J lost 3 bases, and 23 bases lay in between. This CDR3 has 17 residues. Germline-derived CDR1 and CDR2 are SQVTM and ANQGSEA. CDR3 in amino acids: CSVQSRDSLSFYNEQFF. The DNA for the CDR3 is TGCAGCGTTCAGTCCCGGGACTCCCTTTCCTTCTACAATGAGCAGTTCTTC.

On this clone itself: This likely comes from a read error, as the CDR3 has no conserved phenylalanine or tryptophan at its end. The chain uses TRBV6-5 and TRBJ2-7; tentatively, D is TRBD1 (5 bases). CDR3 size: 13 residues. The V and J ends lost 7 bases and 7 bases respectively, with 17 bases between them. Germline V lookup: CDR1 MNHEY, CDR2 SVGAGI. The CDR3 bases are TGTGCCAGCAATAAACCGACAGAACGGGAGCAGTACCTC. Its protein product is CASNKPTEREQYL.

The chain combines TRBV9 with TRBJ2-5; TRBD2 is a possible D gene (6 bases). TRBJ2-7 explains the end of the DNA better; the J call may be wrong. The germline gives CDR1 SGDLS, CDR2 YYNGEE. The CDR3 extends over 13 amino acids. The CDR3 reads CASSGGGNYEQYF. The CDR3 coding sequence is TGTGCCAGCAGCGGAGGAGGGAACTACGAGCAGTACTTC.

The chain joins TRBV9 to TRBJ2-7, with 10 bases matching TRBD2. CDR3 size: 18 residues. Trimming at V came to 0 bases and at J to 7 bases, leaving 16 bases not matched to a gene. The germline CDR1 and CDR2 sequences are SGDLS and YYNGEE. CDR3 protein: CASSVDGLAGALEGEQYF. The CDR3 nucleotides read TGTGCCAGCAGCGTAGACGGGCTAGCGGGAGCTCTAGAGGGGGAGCAGTACTTC.

This clone occurred a few times. The J gene is TRBJ2-4, the V gene TRBV7-9, with 7 bases matching TRBD1. Germline values: CDR1 SEHNR, CDR2 FQNEAQ (reference sequence). J gave up 8 bases and V 1 base, and 17 bases lay outside the gene matches. CDR3 length: 18 amino acids. This CDR3 is CASSLGRALDRQKHIQYF. CDR3 DNA sequence: TGTGCCAGCAGCTTAGGAAGGGCCCTGGACAGGCAAAAGCACATTCAGTACTTC.

The sample holds one count of this clone. This chain uses TRBV28 with TRBJ2-7; TRBD2 might be the D (6 bases). CDR1 and CDR2 from the germline V gene are MDHEN and SYDVKM. Trimming left V 3 bases short and J 0 bases short, with 18 bases between. CDR3 size: 17 residues. The CDR3 spells CASSFRAGGTDSYEQYF. CDR3 bases: TGTGCCAGCAGTTTTAGGGCAGGTGGGACTGACTCCTACGAGCAGTACTTC.

J is TRBJ1-3 and V is TRBV11-1; D perhaps matches TRBD1 (5 bases). The germline V gene has CDR1 SGHAT and CDR2 FQDESV (reference sequence). V was pared by 7 bases and J by 0 bases, with 16 bases between. The CDR3 runs to 16 residues. DNA of the CDR3: TGTGCCAGCAAGGATCTACTCGGGGGCTCTGGAAACACCATATATTTT. This sequence encodes CASKDLLGGSGNTIYF.

The CDR3 DNA sequence: TGTGCCAGCAGTTCCTCCCCGGGGAGCGATACGCAGTATTTT. Translated: CASSSSPGSDTQYF. The rearrangement uses TRBV6-5 and TRBJ2-3; tentative D call: TRBD2 (5 bases). V gave up 4 bases and J gave up 6 bases, with 14 bases separating them. The CDR3 consists of 14 residues. CDR1 is MNHEY, CDR2 SVGAGI, per germline.

The V and J genes are TRBV15 and TRBJ2-7, with 9 bases that match TRBD2. This CDR3 contains 16 residues. Germline V gives CDR1 LNHNV, CDR2 YYDKDF (reference sequence). Trimming removed 0 bases from V and 6 bases from J; junction bases left unmatched: 9. The CDR3 is CATSRDVASGKFEQYF. DNA of the CDR3: TGTGCCACCAGCAGAGATGTGGCTAGCGGGAAATTCGAGCAGTACTTC.